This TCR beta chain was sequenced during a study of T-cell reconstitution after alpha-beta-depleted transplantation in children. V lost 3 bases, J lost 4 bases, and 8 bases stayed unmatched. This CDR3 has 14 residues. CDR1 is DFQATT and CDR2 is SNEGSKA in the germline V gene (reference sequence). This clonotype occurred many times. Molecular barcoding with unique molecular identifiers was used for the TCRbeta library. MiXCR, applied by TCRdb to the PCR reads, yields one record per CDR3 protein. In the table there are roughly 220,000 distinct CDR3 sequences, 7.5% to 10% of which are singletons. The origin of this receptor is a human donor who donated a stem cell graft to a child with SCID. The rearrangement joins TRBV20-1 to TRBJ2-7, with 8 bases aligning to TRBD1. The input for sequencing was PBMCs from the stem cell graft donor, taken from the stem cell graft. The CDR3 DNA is TGCAGTGCTAGGGTCCGGACAGGGAGTTACGAGCAGTACTTC. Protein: CSARVRTGSYEQYF.